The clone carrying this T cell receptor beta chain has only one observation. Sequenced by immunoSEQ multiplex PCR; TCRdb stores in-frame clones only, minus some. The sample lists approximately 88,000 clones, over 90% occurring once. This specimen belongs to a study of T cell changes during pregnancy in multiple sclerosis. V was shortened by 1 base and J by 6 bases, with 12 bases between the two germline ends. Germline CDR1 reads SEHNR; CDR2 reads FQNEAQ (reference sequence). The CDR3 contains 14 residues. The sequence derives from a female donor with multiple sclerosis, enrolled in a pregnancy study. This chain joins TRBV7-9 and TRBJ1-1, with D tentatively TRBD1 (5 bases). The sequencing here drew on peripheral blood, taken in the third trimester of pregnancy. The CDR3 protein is CASSLVHSGAEAFF. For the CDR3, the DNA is TGTGCCAGCAGCTTAGTTCATTCGGGGGCTGAAGCTTTCTTT.